This TCR beta chain was captured by sequencing in a study of blood T cell repertoires in COVID-19. Study summary: The analysed material was cDNA or gDNA that came from T cells, B-cell-depleted T cells, or PBMCs.

Assay: immunoSEQ multiplex PCR; the TCRdb copy retains only in-frame clones and omits some. The top ten hold more than 0.75% of the sample, which has some 200,000 clones, around 91% seen once. Two consecutive negative NP/OP PCR tests, clearance, or resolved symptoms defined Cohort 3 recovery. Losses at the gene ends were 4 bases for V and 8 bases for J; bases not matched to a gene: 8. This CDR3 has 14 residues. The V gene's germline CDR1 is LGHDT and CDR2 YNNKEL (reference sequence). This TCR derives from a woman aged 18 to 35 who had recovered from COVID-19. Sequenced input: PBMCs or T cells enriched from blood (not recorded which). The chain has TRBV3-1 (or the pseudogene TRBV3-2) and TRBJ2-4; 7 bases map to TRBD1. The CDR3 reads CASSPRQGSDIQYF. CDR3 in DNA: TGTGCCAGCAGCCCGCGACAGGGTAGTGACATTCAGTACTTC.